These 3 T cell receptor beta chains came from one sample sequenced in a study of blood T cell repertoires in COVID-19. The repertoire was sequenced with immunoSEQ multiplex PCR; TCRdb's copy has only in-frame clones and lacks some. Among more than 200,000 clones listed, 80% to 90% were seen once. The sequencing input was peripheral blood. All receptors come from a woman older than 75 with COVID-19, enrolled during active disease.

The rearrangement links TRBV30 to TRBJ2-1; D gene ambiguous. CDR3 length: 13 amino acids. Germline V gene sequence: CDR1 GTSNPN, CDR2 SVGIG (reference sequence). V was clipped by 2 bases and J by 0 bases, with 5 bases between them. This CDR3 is CAWSISSYNEQFF. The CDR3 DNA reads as TGTGCCTGGAGTATCAGCTCCTACAATGAGCAGTTCTTC.

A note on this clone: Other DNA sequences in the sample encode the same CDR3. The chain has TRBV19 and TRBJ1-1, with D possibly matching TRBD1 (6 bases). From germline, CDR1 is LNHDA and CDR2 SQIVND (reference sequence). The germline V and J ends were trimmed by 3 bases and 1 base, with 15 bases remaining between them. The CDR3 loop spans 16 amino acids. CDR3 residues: CASSIRDNRPNTEAFF. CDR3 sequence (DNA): TGTGCCAGTAGTATTAGGGACAACAGGCCGAACACTGAAGCTTTCTTT.

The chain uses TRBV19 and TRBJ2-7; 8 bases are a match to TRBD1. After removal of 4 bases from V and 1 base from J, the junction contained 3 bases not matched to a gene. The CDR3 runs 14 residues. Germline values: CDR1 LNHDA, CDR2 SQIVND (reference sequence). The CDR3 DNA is TGTGCCAGTAGTAGCAGACAGGGGTCCTACGAGCAGTACTTC. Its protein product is CASSSRQGSYEQYF.